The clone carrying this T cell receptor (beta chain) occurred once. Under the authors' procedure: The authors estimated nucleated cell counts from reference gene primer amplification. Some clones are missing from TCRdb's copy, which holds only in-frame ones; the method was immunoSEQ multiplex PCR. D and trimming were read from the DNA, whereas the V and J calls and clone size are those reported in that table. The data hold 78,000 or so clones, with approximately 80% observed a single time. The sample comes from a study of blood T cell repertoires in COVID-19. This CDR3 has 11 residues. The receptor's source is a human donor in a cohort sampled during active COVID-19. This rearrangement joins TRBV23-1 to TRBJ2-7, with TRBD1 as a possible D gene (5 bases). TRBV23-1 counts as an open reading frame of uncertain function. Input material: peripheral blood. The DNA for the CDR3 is TGCGTTGGGGCAGGGAACTACGAGCAGTACTTC. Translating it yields CVGAGNYEQYF.